Presented here are 9 T cell receptor beta chains from one specimen sequenced in a study of T cell repertoires in cytomegalovirus infection. Their antigens are not known. A single record per CDR3 protein comes from TCRdb applying MiXCR to the reads. This table holds roughly 990,000 distinct CDR3 sequences, around 30% found once. Sequences were derived from cultured CD8+ T cells from PBMCs, sampled from culture after CMV antigen stimulation. Source of these receptors: a human donor in good health (CMV status not recorded). Some clones in this sample may be carry-over from other donors' samples.

The chain is built from TRBV29-1 and TRBJ1-1; D possibly corresponds to TRBD1 (6 bases). Between the trimmed V and J ends, which lost 4 bases and 5 bases, there was a span of 14 bases. CDR3 length: 13 amino acids. Per germline, CDR1 SQVTM and CDR2 ANQGSEA. The CDR3, as DNA: TGCAGCGTTGGAGTACAGGGATATACTGAAGCTTTCTTT. Encoded protein: CSVGVQGYTEAFF.

The table lists this clonotype with a few counts. The J gene is TRBJ1-1, the V gene TRBV11-3; weak D call: TRBD1 (5 bases). V dropped 6 bases and J dropped 5 bases, with 13 bases sitting between them. The germline gives CDR1 SGHNT, CDR2 YENEEA. The CDR3 covers 13 residues. CDR3 amino acids: CASSRGPGTEAFF. The CDR3 bases are TGTGCCAGCAGTAGGGGACCAGGAACTGAAGCTTTCTTT.

This clonotype has only a few counts. The rearrangement uses TRBV5-1 and TRBJ2-1; 11 nucleotides align to TRBD1. This CDR3 comprises 17 residues. Per germline, CDR1 SGHRS and CDR2 YFSETQ. V lost 4 bases to trimming and J lost 4 bases; unmatched junction nucleotides: 10. The CDR3 DNA is TGCGCCAGCAGCCGCGGGACAGGGGGTTGGACGTACAATGAGCAGTTCTTC. As protein: CASSRGTGGWTYNEQFF.

The sample holds many counts of this clonotype. The chain links TRBV7-6 to TRBJ2-3, with TRBD2 matching over 11 bases. Trimming took 5 bases from V and 1 from J; bases not matched to a gene: 14. Germline CDR1 reads SGHVS; CDR2 reads FNYEAQ. The CDR3 has 19 amino acids. CDR3 in amino acids: CASSPLALLLAGGTDTQYF. The CDR3 DNA reads TGTGCCAGCAGCCCCTTAGCCTTACTACTAGCGGGGGGCACAGATACGCAGTATTTT.

The chain recombines TRBV10-2 with TRBJ2-2; 7 bases line up with TRBD2. V shed 7 bases, J shed 6 bases, and the junction held 8 bases outside the gene matches. The germline gives CDR1 WSHSY, CDR2 SAAADI. The CDR3 length is 14 residues. This CDR3 is CASNFWGGSGELFF. The CDR3 bases are TGCGCCAGCAACTTTTGGGGGGGTTCCGGGGAGCTGTTTTTT.

This clonotype was detected a few times. The genes are TRBV28 and TRBJ1-2; D may be TRBD1 (6 bases). Germline V gene data show CDR1 as MDHEN and CDR2 as SYDVKM. The CDR3 length is 13 residues. The V gene lost 11 bases and the J gene lost 4 bases, with 17 bases spanning the gap. Here the CDR3 DNA reads TGTGCCGGAGCGGGGGGCTGGAGCTATGGCTACACCTTC. It translates to CAGAGGWSYGYTF.

This clonotype has a count of ten or more. The J gene is TRBJ1-1, the V gene TRBV27, with D perhaps matching TRBD1 (6 bases). The CDR3 covers 16 residues. Germline CDR1 MNHEY, CDR2 SMNVEV (reference sequence). Trimming pared 0 bases from V and 5 bases from J, leaving 16 bases between. The CDR3 sequence is CASSLSIGRGITEAFF. The CDR3 DNA is TGTGCCAGCAGTTTATCGATTGGGAGGGGGATAACTGAAGCTTTCTTT.

V usage is TRBV5-6 and J usage is TRBJ1-1; 8 bases map to TRBD1. Germline V gives CDR1 SGHDT, CDR2 YYEEEE. Trimming cost V 4 bases and J 0 bases; bases outside gene matches: 11. The CDR3 has 17 amino acids. The CDR3 loop reads CASSQDRAGIMNTEAFF. In DNA, the CDR3 is TGTGCCAGCAGCCAGGACAGGGCTGGAATCATGAACACTGAAGCTTTCTTT.

V usage is TRBV12-3 or TRBV12-4 and J usage is TRBJ2-5; 9 bases are shared with TRBD2. J gave up 1 base and V 5 bases, and 8 bases lay outside the gene matches. The CDR3 spans 16 residues. The CDR3 DNA is TGTGCCAGCAGTGAAGGGCCAGCGGGGGGCCAAGAGACCCAGTACTTC. Its translation: CASSEGPAGGQETQYF.